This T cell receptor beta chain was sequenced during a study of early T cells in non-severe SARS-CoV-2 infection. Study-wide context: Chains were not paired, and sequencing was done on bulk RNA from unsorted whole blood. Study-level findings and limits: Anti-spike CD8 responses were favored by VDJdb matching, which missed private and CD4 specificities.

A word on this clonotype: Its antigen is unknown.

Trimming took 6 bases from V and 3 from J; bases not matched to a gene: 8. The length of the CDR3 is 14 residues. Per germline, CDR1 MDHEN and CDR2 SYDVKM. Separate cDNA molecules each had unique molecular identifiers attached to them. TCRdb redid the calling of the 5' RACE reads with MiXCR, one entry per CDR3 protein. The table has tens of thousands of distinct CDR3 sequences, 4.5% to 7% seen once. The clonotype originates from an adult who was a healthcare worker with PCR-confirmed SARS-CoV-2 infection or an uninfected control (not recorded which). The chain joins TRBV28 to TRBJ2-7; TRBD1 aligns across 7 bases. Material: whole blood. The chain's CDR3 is CASSQGQHGYEQYF. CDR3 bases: TGTGCCAGCAGCCAGGGACAGCATGGCTACGAGCAGTACTTC.